This T cell receptor beta chain derives from a study of blood T cell repertoires in COVID-19. About the research overall: The origin of the acute and convalescent COVID-19 samples was the United States, Italy and Spain.

Clones were sequenced by immunoSEQ multiplex PCR, and TCRdb holds only the in-frame ones, with some missing. This table has 150,000 or so clones, around 80% appearing once. The CDR3 extends over 12 amino acids. CDR1 and CDR2 (germline): SQVTM, ANQGSEA. Between the trimmed V and J ends, which lost 7 bases and 1 base, there was a span of 10 bases. The J gene is TRBJ1-1, the V gene TRBV29-1; D unresolved. The sample was peripheral blood. The sequence came from an older woman with acute or convalescent COVID-19. CDR3 in DNA: TGCAGCGCCCTGGGCACGAACACTGAAGCTTTCTTT. It is translated as CSALGTNTEAFF. Variable domain in full (rest from reference TRBV29-1 and TRBJ1-1): SAVISQKPSRDICQRGTSLTIQCQVDSQVTMMFWYRQQPGQSLTLIATANQGSEATYESGFVIDKFPISRPNLTFSTLTVSNMSPEDSSIYLCSALGTNTEAFFGQGTRLTVV.